Listed here are 2 T cell receptor beta chains from one sample, sequenced in a study of cytotoxic CD8 clonotypes in ibrutinib-treated CLL. Clones were sequenced by immunoSEQ multiplex PCR, and TCRdb holds only the in-frame ones, with some missing. The sample contains approximately 170,000 clones, more than 70% of which appear only once. Sequencing was performed on PBMCs, taken at disease progression, from a patient treated with ibrutinib. Source of these receptors: a human donor with chronic lymphocytic leukemia.

This clone was detected a few times. The chain joins TRBV6-5 to TRBJ1-4; no definite D call. V lost 4 bases, J lost 0 bases, and 12 bases lay in between. The length of the CDR3 is 16 residues. Germline assignment: CDR1 MNHEY and CDR2 SVGAGI. CDR3 protein: CASSCIGCTTNEKLFF. For the CDR3, the DNA is TGTGCCAGCAGTTGCATCGGGTGCACAACTAATGAAAAACTGTTTTTT.

The chain uses TRBV5-1 and TRBJ2-3, with D unresolved. Germline CDR1 reads SGHRS; CDR2 reads YFSETQ. Trimming took 0 bases from V and 0 from J, leaving 11 bases between them. The CDR3 spans 16 residues. The CDR3 nucleotides read TGCGCCAGCAGCTTGGCCGACACTTTCAGCACAGATACGCAGTATTTT. Translation: CASSLADTFSTDTQYF.